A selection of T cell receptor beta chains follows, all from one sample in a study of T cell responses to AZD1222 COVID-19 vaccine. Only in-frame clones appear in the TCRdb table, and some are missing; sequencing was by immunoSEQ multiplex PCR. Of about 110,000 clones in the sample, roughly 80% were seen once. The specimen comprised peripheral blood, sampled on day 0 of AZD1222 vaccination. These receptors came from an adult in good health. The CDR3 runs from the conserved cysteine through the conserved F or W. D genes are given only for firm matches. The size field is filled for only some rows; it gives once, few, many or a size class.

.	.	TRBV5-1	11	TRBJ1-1	TGCGCCAGCAGCTTGGGACCCGAAGCTTTCTTT	CASSLGPEAFF
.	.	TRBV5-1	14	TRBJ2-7	TGCGCCAGCAGCTTGGCCGGGGACTCCTACGAGCAGTACTTC	CASSLAGDSYEQYF
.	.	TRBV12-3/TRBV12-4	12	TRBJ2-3	TGTGCCAGCAGTTACGCGCCGGATACGCAGTATTTT	CASSYAPDTQYF
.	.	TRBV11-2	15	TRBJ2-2	TGTGCCAGCAGCCAGGTCGTGGCCGACACCGGGGAGCTGTTTTTT	CASSQVVADTGELFF
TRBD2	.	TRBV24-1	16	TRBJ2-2	TGTGCCACCAGTGACCCTACTAGCGGGGCTACCGGGGAGCTGTTTTTT	CATSDPTSGATGELFF
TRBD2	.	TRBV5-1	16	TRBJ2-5	TGCGCCAGCAGCGTTGGATTAGCGGGGGGCGGAGAGACCCAGTACTTC	CASSVGLAGGGETQYF
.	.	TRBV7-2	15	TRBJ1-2	TGTGCCAGCAGCTTAGCGCCCCAGATGAACTATGGCTACACCTTC	CASSLAPQMNYGYTF
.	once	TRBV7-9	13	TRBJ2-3	TGTGCCAGCAGCTTAGAGGCCTCAGATACGCAGTATTTT	CASSLEASDTQYF
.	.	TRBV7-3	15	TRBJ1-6	TGTGCCAGCAGCTTAAGCCGCGGACTACGCTCACCCCTCCACTTT	CASSLSRGLRSPLHF
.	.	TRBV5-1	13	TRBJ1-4	TGCGCCAGCAGCTTGGTTGCTAATGAAAAACTGTTTTTT	CASSLVANEKLFF
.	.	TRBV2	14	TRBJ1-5	TGTGCCAGCAGTTTATTCCAGGGCGCGCAGCCCCAGCATTTT	CASSLFQGAQPQHF
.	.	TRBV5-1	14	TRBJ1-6	TGCGCCAGCAGCTTGGAATCGGCCACTTCACCCCTCCACTTT	CASSLESATSPLHF
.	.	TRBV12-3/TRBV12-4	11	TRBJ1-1	TGTGCCAGCAGATATGATACTGAAGCTTTCTTT	CASRYDTEAFF
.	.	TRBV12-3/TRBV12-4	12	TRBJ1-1	TGTGCCAGCAGTCTCACAGAGACTGAAGCTTTCTTT	CASSLTETEAFF
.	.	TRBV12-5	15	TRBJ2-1	TGTGCTAGTGGTAGGGGACCCCCGAGCCCGGATGAGCAGTTCTTC	CASGRGPPSPDEQFF
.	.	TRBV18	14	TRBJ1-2	TGTGCCAGCTCACCCCCCTCCCGTAACTATGGCTACACCTTC	CASSPPSRNYGYTF
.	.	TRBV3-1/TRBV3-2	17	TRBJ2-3	TGTGCCAGCAGCCAAAGGACTACCGAGGACAGGCCAGATACGCAGTATTTT	CASSQRTTEDRPDTQYF
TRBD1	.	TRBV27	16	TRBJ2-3	TGTGCCAGCAGTCCATCGACAGGGGTCTTCATATATACGCAGTATTTT	CASSPSTGVFIYTQYF
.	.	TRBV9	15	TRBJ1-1	TGTGCCAGCAGCGTAGCCAGTGTAATGAACACTGAAGCTTTCTTT	CASSVASVMNTEAFF
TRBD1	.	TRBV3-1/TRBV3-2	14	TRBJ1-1	TGTGCCAGCAGCCAAAGGGGGCGCGGCACTGAAGCTTTCTTT	CASSQRGRGTEAFF
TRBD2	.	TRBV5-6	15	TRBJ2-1	TGTGCCAGCAGCCTACTAGCGGGGGGGCCCAATGAGCAGTTCTTC	CASSLLAGGPNEQFF
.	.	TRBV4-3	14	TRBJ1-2	TGCGCCAGCAGCCTTTACCCGGGAGAAGGTGGCTACACCTTC	CASSLYPGEGGYTF
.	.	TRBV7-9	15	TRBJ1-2	TGTGCCAGCAGCTTATCGGGGGCGGGGCCCGGGGGCTACACCTTC	CASSLSGAGPGGYTF
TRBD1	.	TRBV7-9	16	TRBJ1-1	TGTGCCAGCAGCTTTCCAGGACAGGGAACGAACACTGAAGCTTTCTTT	CASSFPGQGTNTEAFF
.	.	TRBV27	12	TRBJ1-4	TGTGCCAGCAGGAGGGGCACTGAAAAACTGTTTTTT	CASRRGTEKLFF
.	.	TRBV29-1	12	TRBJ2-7	TGCAGCGCTACGAGGGCCACCTACGAGCAGTACTTC	CSATRATYEQYF
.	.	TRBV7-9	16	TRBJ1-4	TGTGCCAGCAGCTTAGGACAGCCGTCAACTAATGAAAAACTGTTTTTT	CASSLGQPSTNEKLFF
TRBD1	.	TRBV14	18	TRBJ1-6	TGTGCCAGCAGCCAAGAAGGGACAGGCCTTTGGGGGGATTCACCCCTCCACTTT	CASSQEGTGLWGDSPLHF
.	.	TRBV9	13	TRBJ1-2	TGTGCCAGCAGCGTAGGGAGGTGGTCTGGCTACACCTTC	CASSVGRWSGYTF
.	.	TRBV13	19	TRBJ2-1	TGTGCCAGCAGCTTAGGCCGAAGGCTAGCGCCAGGAAAGGGGAATGAGCAGTTCTTC	CASSLGRRLAPGKGNEQFF
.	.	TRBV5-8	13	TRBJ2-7	TGTGCCAGCAGCTTGGGTAGACCCTACGAGCAGTACTTC	CASSLGRPYEQYF
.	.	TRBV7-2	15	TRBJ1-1	TGTGCCAGCAGCTTTCGGGGAGGGGTAGGCACTGAAGCTTTCTTT	CASSFRGGVGTEAFF